These T cell receptor beta chains were read from a single sample in a study of identical twins. Each CDR3 protein is one row after TCRdb ran MiXCR on the 5' RACE reads. The table lists under 300,000 distinct CDR3 sequences, roughly 13% of them singletons. These data were likewise used in another study, on yellow fever vaccine responses in identical twins.

Sequencing was done on a sample of memory (CD45RO+) T cells sorted from blood. The source of these receptors is a woman aged 18 to 35 in good health. Each CDR3 is given with its conserved first and last residue. The order of the fields is D gene, J gene, clone size, V gene, CDR3 DNA, CDR3 protein. D genes are given only for firm matches. Where a row states a size, it is once, few, many or the class of an expanded clone; other rows omit it.

TRBD2	TRBJ2-5	few	TRBV15	TGTGCCACCAGCGCCGGCGGGGGGCAGCAAGAGACCCAGTACTTC	CATSAGGGQQETQYF
NA	TRBJ2-5	NA	TRBV29-1	TGCAGCGTTACCATAGGGGGAGAGACCCAGTACTTC	CSVTIGGETQYF
TRBD2	TRBJ2-3	NA	TRBV20-1	TGCAGTGCTAGTCTCTGGGCGGGGGGCACAGATACGCAGTATTTT	CSASLWAGGTDTQYF
TRBD1	TRBJ1-4	NA	TRBV7-9	TGTGCCAGCAGCGCGACAGGGGGGAATGAAAAACTGTTTTTT	CASSATGGNEKLFF
NA	TRBJ2-7	few	TRBV5-6	TGTGCCAGCAGCTTAAGATCCTTTCTTGGCGAGCAGTACTTC	CASSLRSFLGEQYF
TRBD2	TRBJ2-1	NA	TRBV20-1	TGCAGTGCTAGGTCGGGCGGGAGGGCCGGTCCAAAGCAGTTCTTC	CSARSGGRAGPKQFF
TRBD2	TRBJ2-5	NA	TRBV12-3/TRBV12-4	TGTGCCAGCAGTTTAGTAGCGGGGGGCCCCCAAGAGACCCAGTACTTC	CASSLVAGGPQETQYF
NA	TRBJ2-5	NA	TRBV9	TGTGCCAGCAGCGTCGGGCAAAAAGAGACCCAGTACTTC	CASSVGQKETQYF
TRBD2	TRBJ2-5	NA	TRBV5-1	TGCGCCAGCAGCTCTACCGTAGCGGGGGTTAGGGAGACCCAGTACTTC	CASSSTVAGVRETQYF
NA	TRBJ2-3	NA	TRBV6-2/TRBV6-3	TGTGCCAGCAGTTATAGTGAGACTAGCACAGATACGCAGTATTTT	CASSYSETSTDTQYF
NA	TRBJ2-5	few	TRBV21-1	TGTGCCAGCAGCAACGAATGGAGGGACCAGGGACAGGCCCAGTACTTC	CASSNEWRDQGQAQYF
TRBD1	TRBJ2-4	NA	TRBV12-3/TRBV12-4	TGTGCCTGCAGCCCGCTCCAGGGACAGGGGGCCAATTATGACATTCAGTACTTC	CACSPLQGQGANYDIQYF
NA	TRBJ1-6	few	TRBV27	TGTGCCAGCAGTCCCAGGACAGATAATTCACCCCTCCACTTT	CASSPRTDNSPLHF
NA	TRBJ1-6	NA	TRBV7-8	TGTGCCAGCAGCTTAGCGGGTTCACCCCTCCACTTT	CASSLAGSPLHF
NA	TRBJ2-2	few	TRBV5-6	TGTGCCAGCAGCTTGGTTCTGGCCACCGGGGAGCTGTTTTTT	CASSLVLATGELFF
TRBD1	TRBJ2-7	few	TRBV20-1	TGCAGTGCTCCCGGGGACAGGGTCTACGAGCAGTACTTC	CSAPGDRVYEQYF
NA	TRBJ2-3	few	TRBV20-1	TGCAGTGCTAGTGGACCAGGCGACGCAGATACGCAGTATTTT	CSASGPGDADTQYF
NA	TRBJ2-7	NA	TRBV7-6	TGTGCCAGCGCACCCGGGACCGATGGGACTTGGTACGAGCAGTACTTC	CASAPGTDGTWYEQYF
NA	TRBJ2-2	NA	TRBV6-2/TRBV6-3	TGTGCCAGCAATCAGGGAGGGGGATCCGTGGAGCTGTTTTTT	CASNQGGGSVELFF
NA	TRBJ2-4	few	TRBV5-5	TGTGCCAGCAGCCAGACAGGTCTGGTTGGGGGCATTCAGTACTTC	CASSQTGLVGGIQYF
NA	TRBJ1-5	many	TRBV20-1	TGCAGTGCTAGTTTGGCAGGGCGCCAGCATTTT	CSASLAGRQHF
NA	TRBJ2-3	many	TRBV29-1	TGCAGCGTTGAAGGGGGGGGGCTCAACACAGATACGCAGTATTTT	CSVEGGGLNTDTQYF
TRBD2	TRBJ2-1	NA	TRBV9	TGTGCCAGCGGTAAGACTAGCGGGGCTGAGCAGTTCTTC	CASGKTSGAEQFF
TRBD2	TRBJ2-7	NA	TRBV3-1	TGTGCCAGCAGCCGGATAGCGGGGGGGCCCTCCGAGCAGTACTTC	CASSRIAGGPSEQYF
NA	TRBJ2-3	few	TRBV15	TGTGCCACCAGCAGAGAGGGGGCAAGCCTCCCGACAGATACGCAGTATTTT	CATSREGASLPTDTQYF
NA	TRBJ1-1	many	TRBV5-1	TGCGCCAGCAGCTTGGGGACGGGGAACACTGAAGCTTTCTTT	CASSLGTGNTEAFF
TRBD1	TRBJ2-3	many	TRBV12-3/TRBV12-4	TGTGCCAGCAGGATAACAGGGGTTGGGACAGATACGCAGTATTTT	CASRITGVGTDTQYF
NA	TRBJ2-3	NA	TRBV15	TGTGCCACCAGCAGAGATCGCGGGGGCTCTCTGGCAGATACGCAGTATTTT	CATSRDRGGSLADTQYF
NA	TRBJ2-2	few	TRBV27	TGTGCCAGCAGTAGCCAGGGGATGTCCGGGGAGCTGTTTTTT	CASSSQGMSGELFF
TRBD2	TRBJ2-7	few	TRBV10-3	TGTGCCATCAGTGAGGCTAGCGGGAGATACGAGCAGTACTTC	CAISEASGRYEQYF
NA	TRBJ2-7	many	TRBV15	TGTGCCACCAGCCGTACTGTTGGCTACGAGCAGTACTTC	CATSRTVGYEQYF
NA	TRBJ2-7	few	TRBV7-2	TGTGCCAGCAGCGCTGACATACTGAGCTCCTACGAGCAGTACTTC	CASSADILSSYEQYF
NA	TRBJ1-6	few	TRBV28	TGTGCCAGCAGGGCCATCAGGGTCTATTCACCCCTCCACTTT	CASRAIRVYSPLHF
NA	TRBJ2-7	NA	TRBV27	TGTGCCAGCAGTTTATCGTATGTTAACGAGCAGTACTTC	CASSLSYVNEQYF
NA	TRBJ2-7	NA	TRBV5-1	TGCGCCAGCAGCTTGGGGGGGTCTGTCCACGAGCAGTACTTC	CASSLGGSVHEQYF
NA	TRBJ2-7	NA	TRBV4-1	TGCGCCAGCAGCCAAGGACAGGTTGGGTACGAGCAGTACTTC	CASSQGQVGYEQYF
TRBD2	TRBJ2-3	NA	TRBV6-1	TGTGCCAGCAGTGAAGGGGGACTAGCGGGGAAGGTGCAGTATTTT	CASSEGGLAGKVQYF
TRBD2	TRBJ2-1	few	TRBV7-2	TGTGCCAGCAGCACCGGGACTAGCGGCGTTTCCTACAATGAGCAGTTCTTC	CASSTGTSGVSYNEQFF
NA	TRBJ2-3	many	TRBV7-2	TGTGCCAGCAGCCTCGCCCCGGGCCCCTCTCCGCAGTATTTT	CASSLAPGPSPQYF
TRBD2	TRBJ2-3	many	TRBV12-3/TRBV12-4	TGTGCCAGCAGGAACGCGGGGGGAATAGATACGCAGTATTTT	CASRNAGGIDTQYF
NA	TRBJ2-2	many	TRBV6-2/TRBV6-3	TGTGCCAGCAGTTACAGTACCACCGGGGAGCTGTTTTTT	CASSYSTTGELFF
TRBD1	TRBJ2-6	NA	TRBV4-3	TGCGCCAGCAGCCAAGAGACAGGGGGTGGGGCCAACGTCCTGACTTTC	CASSQETGGGANVLTF
TRBD1	TRBJ1-6	few	TRBV12-3/TRBV12-4	TGTGCCAGCAGTCGTCAGGGGGCCTCACGTAATTCACCCCTCCACTTT	CASSRQGASRNSPLHF
NA	TRBJ2-1	NA	TRBV7-8	TGTGCCAGCAGCTTAGCCCAGGGGGGACGGTTCTTC	CASSLAQGGRFF
TRBD1	TRBJ2-7	few	TRBV7-8	TGTGCCAGCAGCCCAACAGGGGATAGCTCCTACGAGCAGTACTTC	CASSPTGDSSYEQYF
TRBD1	TRBJ1-5	few	TRBV20-1	TGCAGTGCTAGAGCCCTGACAGGGGGAGGCAATCAGCCCCAGCATTTT	CSARALTGGGNQPQHF
TRBD1	TRBJ2-1	NA	TRBV3-1	TGTGCCAGCAGCCAAAAAATACAGGGGCGGAGCTCCTACAATGAGCAGTTCTTC	CASSQKIQGRSSYNEQFF
NA	TRBJ2-3	few	TRBV4-3	TGCGCCAGCAGCCAAATAGGTGGTACGCAGTATTTT	CASSQIGGTQYF
TRBD2	TRBJ2-3	NA	TRBV6-1	TGTGCCAGCGGCCGGGGGGGGATGGAATCAGATACGCAGTATTTT	CASGRGGMESDTQYF
TRBD2	TRBJ2-1	NA	TRBV10-3	TGTGCCATCAGTGACCTGCTGACTAGCGGGATCGGCGATGAGCAGTTCTTC	CAISDLLTSGIGDEQFF
TRBD2	TRBJ2-2	many	TRBV11-2	TGTGCCAGCAGCCCTCGACCTAGCGGCTACACCGGGGAGCTGTTTTTT	CASSPRPSGYTGELFF